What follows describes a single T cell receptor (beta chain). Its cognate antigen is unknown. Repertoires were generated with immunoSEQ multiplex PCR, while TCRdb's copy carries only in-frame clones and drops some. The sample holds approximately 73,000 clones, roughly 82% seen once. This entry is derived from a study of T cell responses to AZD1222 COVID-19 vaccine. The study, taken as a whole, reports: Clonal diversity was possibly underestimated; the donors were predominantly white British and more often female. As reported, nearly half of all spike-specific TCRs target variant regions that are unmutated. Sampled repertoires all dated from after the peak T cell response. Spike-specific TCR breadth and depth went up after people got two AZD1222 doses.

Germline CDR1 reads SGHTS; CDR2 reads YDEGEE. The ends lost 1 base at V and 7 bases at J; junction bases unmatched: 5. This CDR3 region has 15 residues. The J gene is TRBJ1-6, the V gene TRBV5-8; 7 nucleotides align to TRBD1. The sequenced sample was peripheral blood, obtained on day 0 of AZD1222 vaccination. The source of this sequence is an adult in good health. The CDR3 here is CASSLRRQGNSPLHF. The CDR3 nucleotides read TGTGCCAGCAGCTTGCGCCGACAGGGAAATTCACCCCTCCACTTT.